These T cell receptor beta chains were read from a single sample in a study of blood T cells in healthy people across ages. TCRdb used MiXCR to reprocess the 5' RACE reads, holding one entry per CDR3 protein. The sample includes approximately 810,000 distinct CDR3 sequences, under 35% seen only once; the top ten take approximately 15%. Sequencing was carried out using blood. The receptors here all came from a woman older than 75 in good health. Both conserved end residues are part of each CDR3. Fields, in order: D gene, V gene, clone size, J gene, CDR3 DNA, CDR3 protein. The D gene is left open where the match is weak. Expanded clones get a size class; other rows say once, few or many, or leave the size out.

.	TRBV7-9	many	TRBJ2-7	TGTGCCAGCAGCCCAGCTTTTCGTGAGAGGCTAAACTACGAGCAGTACTTC	CASSPAFRERLNYEQYF
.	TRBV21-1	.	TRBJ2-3	TGTGCCAGCAGCAAAGTGGGGGAACAGTGCACAGATACGCAGTATTTT	CASSKVGEQCTDTQYF
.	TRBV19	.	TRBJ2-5	TGTGCCAGTAGTATACAGCTCCAAGAGACCCAGTACTTC	CASSIQLQETQYF
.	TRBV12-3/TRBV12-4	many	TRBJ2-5	TGTGCCAGCAGTTTTAGCCAACAAGAGACCCAGTACTTC	CASSFSQQETQYF
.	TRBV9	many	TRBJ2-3	TGTGCCAGCAGCGTAGCAAGAGATACGCAGTATTTT	CASSVARDTQYF
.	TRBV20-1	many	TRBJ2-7	TGCAGTGCCCCCCCGGGACAAGGTCTTGGTCGCGAGCAGTACTTC	CSAPPGQGLGREQYF
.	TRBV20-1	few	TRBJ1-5	TGCAGTGCTCGGACGGGTAGCAATCAGCCCCGGCATTTT	CSARTGSNQPRHF
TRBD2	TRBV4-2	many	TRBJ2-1	TGTGCCAGCAGCCCCATGACTAGCGGGGGATACAATGAGCAGTTCTTC	CASSPMTSGGYNEQFF
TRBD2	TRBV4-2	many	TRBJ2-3	TGTGCCAGCAGCCAAACTAGCGGGGTCGGCACAGATACGCAGTATTTT	CASSQTSGVGTDTQYF
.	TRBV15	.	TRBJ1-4	TGTGCCACCAGCAGAGATCTCGTGAAACTGTTTTTT	CATSRDLVKLFF
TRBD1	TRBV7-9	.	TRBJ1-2	TGTGCCAGCAGCTTAGTCGGGGCCAGGGGGCGCGATGGCTACACCTTC	CASSLVGARGRDGYTF
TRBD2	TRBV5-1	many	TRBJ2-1	TGCGCCAGCATCCCACTAGCGGGGGGATACAATGAGCAGTTCTTC	CASIPLAGGYNEQFF
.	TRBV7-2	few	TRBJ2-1	TGTGCCAGCAGCTTAGAGGGTGGTTGCGAGTTCTTC	CASSLEGGCEFF
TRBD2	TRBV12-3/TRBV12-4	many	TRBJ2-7	TGTGCCAGCAGTTTAGCAACTAGCGGACCTTACGAGCAGTACTTC	CASSLATSGPYEQYF
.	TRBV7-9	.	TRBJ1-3	TGTGCCAGCAGTTCGGGGTCTGGAAACACCATATATTTT	CASSSGSGNTIYF
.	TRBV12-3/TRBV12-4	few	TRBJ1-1	TGTGCCAGCTTGGAAGGCACTGAAGCTTTCTTT	CASLEGTEAFF
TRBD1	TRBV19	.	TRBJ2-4	TGTGCCAGTAGTATACAAGGGGGCGCGTTTGCCCGGGGAGCCAAAAACATTCAGTACTTC	CASSIQGGAFARGAKNIQYF
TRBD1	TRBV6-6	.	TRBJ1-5	TGTGCCAGCAGTTACGGGACAGATAATCAGCCCCAGCATTTT	CASSYGTDNQPQHF
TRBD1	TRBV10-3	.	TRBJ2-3	TGTGCCATCAGTGGTCATCCGGGACAGGGATTGTCCCCAGATACGCAGTATTTT	CAISGHPGQGLSPDTQYF
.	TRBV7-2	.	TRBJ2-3	TGTGCCAGCAGCCATCTGGGTGCCACGGGTCTCACAGATACGCAGTATTTT	CASSHLGATGLTDTQYF
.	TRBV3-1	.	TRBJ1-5	TGTGCCAGCAGCTTCTCGAGGGAAAGGAGGGAGCGTCAGCCCCAGCATTTT	CASSFSRERRERQPQHF
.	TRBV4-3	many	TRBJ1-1	TGCGCCAGCAGCCAAGATCCGGCATCGGTTGAAGCTTTCTTT	CASSQDPASVEAFF
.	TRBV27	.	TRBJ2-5	TGTGCCAGCAGTTTAGTTGGACAAGAGACCCAGCACTTC	CASSLVGQETQHF
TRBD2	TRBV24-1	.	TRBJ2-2	TGTGCCACCAGTGACCCTGGACTAGCGGGGAGAACCGGGGAGCTGTTTTTT	CATSDPGLAGRTGELFF
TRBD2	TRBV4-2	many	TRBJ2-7	TGTGCCAGCAGCCTAAAGACTAGCCGGGGCGACTCCTACGAGCAGTACTTC	CASSLKTSRGDSYEQYF
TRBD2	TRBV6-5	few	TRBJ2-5	TGTGCCAGCAGTTACTCGAGAAAGCAGCGGGGGGGCTGGGAGACCCAGTACTTC	CASSYSRKQRGGWETQYF
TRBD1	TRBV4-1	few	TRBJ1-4	TGCGCCAGCAGCCTGACGGCAGGGGGCAAGCTTGAAAAACTGTTTTTT	CASSLTAGGKLEKLFF
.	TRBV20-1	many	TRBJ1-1	TGCAGTGCTCCAGACGCGGGGGACCTGAACACTGAAGCTTTCTTT	CSAPDAGDLNTEAFF
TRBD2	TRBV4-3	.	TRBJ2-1	TGCGCCAGCAGCCGAGAAAGACGGACTAGCGGGAACAATGAGCAGTTCTTC	CASSRERRTSGNNEQFF
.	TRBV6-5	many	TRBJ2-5	TGTGCCAGCAGTTACTCGAGAAAGACTACTCCGGGGACCCAGTACTTC	CASSYSRKTTPGTQYF
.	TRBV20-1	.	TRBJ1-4	TGCAGTGCTACTGGGGCCCTAAATGAAAAACTGTTTTTT	CSATGALNEKLFF
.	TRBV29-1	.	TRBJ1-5	TGCAGCGGTGTCTTGGGGGATCAGCCCCAGCATTTT	CSGVLGDQPQHF
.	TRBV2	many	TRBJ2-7	TGTGCCAGCAGTGATCGCGAGCAGTACTTC	CASSDREQYF
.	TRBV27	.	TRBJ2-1	TGTGCCAGCAGTCCTCGACAGACAGTATACAATGAGCAGTTCTTC	CASSPRQTVYNEQFF
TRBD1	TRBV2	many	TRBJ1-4	TGTGCCAGCAAGAGAGGACAGGGGTCTTCAACTAATGAAAAACTGTTTTTT	CASKRGQGSSTNEKLFF
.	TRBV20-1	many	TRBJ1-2	TGCAGTGCTAGAGATTCAAGACCGATTAACTATGGCTACACCTTC	CSARDSRPINYGYTF
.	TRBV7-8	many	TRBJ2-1	TGTGCCAGCAGCGGAGGGTGGGGGGCCTCCTACAATGAGCAGTTCTTC	CASSGGWGASYNEQFF
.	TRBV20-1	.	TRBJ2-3	TGCAGTGCTAGAGATCCAGGACGTAGTAAGGATACGCAGTATTTT	CSARDPGRSKDTQYF
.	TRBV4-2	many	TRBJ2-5	TGTGCCAGCAGCCAAGAAAGGACCGCCCTAGGGACCCAGTACTTC	CASSQERTALGTQYF
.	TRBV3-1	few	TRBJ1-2	TGTGCCAGCAGCTCAAGGGACTTCTATGGCTACACCTTC	CASSSRDFYGYTF
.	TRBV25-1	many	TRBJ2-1	TGTGCCAGCAGTGAGGGCGGGCCCAGCAGGCAGTTCTTC	CASSEGGPSRQFF
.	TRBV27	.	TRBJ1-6	TGTGCCAGCAGTCCCCAAGGACCTTGGTCACCCCCCCACTTT	CASSPQGPWSPPHF
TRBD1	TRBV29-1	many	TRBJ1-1	TGCAGCGTGAAACAGGGGGGGGACACTGAAGCTTTCTTT	CSVKQGGDTEAFF
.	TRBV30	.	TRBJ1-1	TGTGCCTGGAGCGTACCAGTTATGAACACTGAAGCTTTCTTT	CAWSVPVMNTEAFF
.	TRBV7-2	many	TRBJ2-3	TGTGCCAGCAGCTTAGACCGACGAGATACGCAGTATTTT	CASSLDRRDTQYF
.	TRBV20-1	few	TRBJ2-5	TGCAGTGCTAGAACAACGGGGAAAGAGACCCAGTACTTC	CSARTTGKETQYF
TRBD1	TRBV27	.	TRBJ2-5	TGTGCCTGCCGGGACAGTGCGGAGACCCAGTACTTC	CACRDSAETQYF
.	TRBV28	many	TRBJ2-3	TGTGCCAGCAGCCTCCCGGGGTCAGATACGCAGTATTTT	CASSLPGSDTQYF
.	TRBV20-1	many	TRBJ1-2	TGCAGTGCTAGAGTCGGGCCAGGAGATGGCTACACCTTC	CSARVGPGDGYTF
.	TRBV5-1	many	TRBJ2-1	TGCGCCGGCAGCCGCTACCGGGACGATAATGAGCAGTTCTTC	CAGSRYRDDNEQFF
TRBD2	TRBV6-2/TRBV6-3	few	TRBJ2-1	TGTGCCAGCAGCTGGACTAGCGGGACCTACAATGAGCAGTTCTTC	CASSWTSGTYNEQFF
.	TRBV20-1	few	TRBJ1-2	TGCAGTGCCCCGACCGGGGTGGGAGGCTACACCTTC	CSAPTGVGGYTF
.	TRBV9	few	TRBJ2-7	TGTGCCAGCAGCGGAAAGAGCTCCTACAATGAGCAGTACTTC	CASSGKSSYNEQYF
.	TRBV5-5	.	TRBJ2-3	TGTGCCAGCAGCTTGGTCGCCCGCACAGATACGCAGTATTTT	CASSLVARTDTQYF
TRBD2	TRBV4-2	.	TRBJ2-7	TGTGCCAGCAGCCAAGATACGACTAGCGCATCCTACAATGAGCAGTACTTC	CASSQDTTSASYNEQYF